The clone carrying this TCR beta chain has only a few counts. The target antigen is unknown. Russia was home to the donors, healthy Caucasian individuals aged 6 to 90. Total RNA extracted from each sample amounted to at least 5 micrograms. The entry originates in a study of blood T cells in healthy people across ages. A second PCR of 7 to 11 cycles used a sample-barcoded 5' primer and a J-beta primer mix. Sequencing recovered at least 3 million CDR3-containing paired-end reads from each sample. TCRdb reprocessed the 5' RACE reads via MiXCR and lists one record per CDR3 protein. The data show around 940,000 distinct CDR3 sequences, roughly 51% seen once. General study findings and limits: Roughly linearly, TCR beta diversity per million T cells fell as age increased.

The origin of this receptor is a woman between 55 and 75 years old in good health. The sample was blood.

The CDR3 region is CASSPGRGTDTQYF. CDR3 DNA: TGTGCCAGCAGTCCCGGGAGGGGCACAGATACGCAGTATTTT. The V gene is TRBV12-3 or TRBV12-4, the J gene TRBJ2-3, with 8 bases lining up with TRBD2. This CDR3 region has 14 residues. V lost 5 bases and J lost 1; bases outside the gene matches: 2.